The 16 T cell receptor beta chains presented below share a single source sample, sequenced in a study of blood T cell repertoires in COVID-19. Data came from immunoSEQ multiplex PCR; TCRdb stores just in-frame clones and leaves some out. The sample holds around 25,000 clones; about 90% are singletons and the top ten take about 7.4%. Sequences were obtained from peripheral blood. The receptors stem from a human donor in a cohort sampled during active COVID-19.

This chain uses TRBV9 with TRBJ2-2; the match to TRBD2 covers 11 bases. Germline values: CDR1 SGDLS, CDR2 YYNGEE. The CDR3 length is 14 residues. V lost 0 bases, J lost 14 bases, and 6 bases stayed unmatched. CDR3 nucleotides: TGTGCCAGCAGCGTAGAAGCGGGACTAGCGGAACTGTTTTTT. Its translation: CASSVEAGLAELFF.

V usage is TRBV11-2 and J usage is TRBJ2-2; 11 bases fit TRBD1. V dropped 5 bases and J dropped 5; count of bases not matched to a gene: 7. Looked up from germline, CDR1 is SGHAT and CDR2 is FQNNGV. This CDR3 region has 16 residues. CDR3 sequence: CASSTGQGARTGELFF. CDR3 coding DNA: TGTGCCAGCAGCACCGGACAGGGGGCGCGGACCGGGGAGCTGTTTTTT.

The chain employs TRBV7-9 and TRBJ2-1; a weak D match, TRBD2 (6 bases). Deletions cut 4 bases from V and 8 bases from J, with 24 bases between. The CDR3 has 17 amino acids. In germline, CDR1 is SEHNR, CDR2 FQNEAQ (reference sequence). CDR3 DNA: TGTGCCAGCAGCTCGGGGGAAGGGCGGGAAAACCGCCATGAGCAGTTCTTC. Amino acid sequence: CASSSGEGRENRHEQFF. The variable domain in full, completed from reference TRBV7-9 and TRBJ2-1, reads DTGVSQNPRHKITKRGQNVTFRCDPISEHNRLYWYRQTLGQGPEFLTYFQNEAQLEKSRLLSDRFSAERPKGSFSTLEIQRTEQGDSAMYLCASSSGEGRENRHEQFFGPGTRLTVL.

This clone has only one observation. The chain links TRBV7-2 to TRBJ2-3, with 11 bases that match TRBD1. The CDR3 is made up of 14 amino acids. In germline, CDR1 is SGHTA, CDR2 FQGNSA. Trimming at V came to 5 bases and at J to 4 bases, leaving 2 bases not matched to a gene. The CDR3 is CASSEDRGPDTQYF. DNA for the CDR3: TGTGCCAGCAGCGAGGACAGGGGGCCAGATACGCAGTATTTT.

The rearrangement joins TRBV29-1 to TRBJ2-6, with D hard to call. The CDR3 sequence is 13 residues long. Trimming pared 6 bases from V and 1 base from J, leaving 7 bases between. CDR1 is SQVTM and CDR2 is ANQGSEA in the germline V gene. In DNA form, the CDR3 reads TGCAGCGTAGCCGAATCTGGGGCCAACGTCCTGACTTTC. Translated: CSVAESGANVLTF.

The chain links TRBV15 to TRBJ1-4; D not resolved. Germline values: CDR1 LNHNV, CDR2 YYDKDF (reference sequence). V was trimmed by 4 bases and J by 4 bases, leaving 13 bases between them. This CDR3 has 15 amino acids. The CDR3: CATSTNSDLNEKLFF. DNA of the CDR3: TGTGCCACCAGCACAAACAGTGATCTTAATGAAAAACTGTTTTTT.

This chain uses TRBV7-9 with TRBJ2-1; 10 bases align to TRBD2. Per germline, CDR1 SEHNR and CDR2 FQNEAQ (reference sequence). The CDR3 spans 20 residues. After removal of 5 bases from V and 7 bases from J, the junction contained 23 bases not matched to a gene. The CDR3 region is CASSRMASGLAPMRTNEQFF. As DNA, the CDR3 is TGTGCCAGCAGCAGAATGGCTTCGGGACTAGCGCCCATGAGGACGAATGAGCAGTTCTTC.

The V call is TRBV2, the J call TRBJ1-6, with D perhaps matching TRBD1 (6 bases). The germline gives CDR1 SNHLY, CDR2 FYNNEI. CDR3 length equals 11 residues. The germline V and J ends were trimmed by 7 bases and 15 bases, with 13 bases remaining between them. CDR3 sequence (DNA): TGTGCCAGCAAGGAAACAGGGCGCCTCCACTTT. Translating gives CASKETGRLHF.

The chain couples TRBV29-1 to TRBJ2-1, with D possibly being TRBD2 (6 bases). The CDR3 has 14 amino acids. CDR1 is SQVTM, CDR2 ANQGSEA, per germline. The V end was cut by 3 bases, the J end by 9 bases, with 18 bases between. The CDR3 is CSVDRKEGKSEQFF. In nucleotides, the CDR3 is TGCAGCGTTGACCGGAAGGAGGGGAAATCTGAGCAGTTCTTC.

Here the CDR3 DNA reads TGTGCCAGTACCAGGGAAGTGAGCACAGATACGCAGTATTTT. This translates into CASTREVSTDTQYF. This sequence joins TRBV19 and TRBJ2-3; a possible D gene is TRBD1 (5 bases). Per the germline V gene, CDR1 is LNHDA and CDR2 is SQIVND (reference sequence). This CDR3 contains 14 residues. V lost 7 bases and J 0 bases, leaving 11 bases between the germline ends.

This clone was detected only a few times. The chain uses TRBV4-2 and TRBJ1-2, with no clear D. Trimming removed 0 bases from V and 6 bases from J, with 17 bases in between. This CDR3 is built from 16 residues. In germline, CDR1 is LGHNA, CDR2 YNFKEQ. The CDR3 spells CASSQDWVQVRDGYTF. CDR3 nucleotide sequence: TGTGCCAGCAGCCAAGATTGGGTCCAGGTGAGAGATGGCTACACCTTC.

This rearrangement joins TRBV12-3 or TRBV12-4 to TRBJ2-4; a possible D gene is TRBD2 (5 bases). V was cut by 3 bases and J by 9 bases, with 12 bases left in between. The CDR3 length is 13 residues. The CDR3 region has the DNA TGTGCCAGCAGTTTCGAGAGCGGAACCATTCAGTACTTC. The encoded protein is CASSFESGTIQYF.

The chain combines TRBV19 with TRBJ2-1; tentatively, D is TRBD2 (5 bases). The CDR3 covers 12 residues. V lost 5 bases to trimming and J lost 4 bases, with 6 bases between them. Germline-derived CDR1 and CDR2 are LNHDA and SQIVND (reference sequence). CDR3: CASSGGYNEQFF. CDR3 nucleotides: TGTGCCAGTAGTGGCGGGTACAATGAGCAGTTCTTC.

The chain links TRBV9 to TRBJ2-1; possible D gene TRBD1, 5 bases. Germline V gene lookup returns CDR1 SGDLS and CDR2 YYNGEE. The V end was cut by 0 bases, the J end by 0 bases, with 10 bases between. CDR3 length: 16 residues. The CDR3 nucleotides read TGTGCCAGCAGCGTAGTTGGCGACAGCTCCTACAATGAGCAGTTCTTC. It yields the protein CASSVVGDSSYNEQFF.

The chain joins TRBV7-9 to TRBJ1-1, with 8 nucleotides matching TRBD1. Germline V gene lookup returns CDR1 SEHNR and CDR2 FQNEAQ (reference sequence). The CDR3 is 14 residues long. Trimming removed 1 base from V and 6 bases from J; junction bases left unmatched: 4. CDR3 protein: CASSLGNRGAEAFF. The DNA of the CDR3 is TGTGCCAGCAGCTTAGGAAACAGGGGGGCTGAAGCTTTCTTT. Together with reference TRBV7-9 and TRBJ1-1, the CDR3 gives the full variable domain: DTGVSQNPRHKITKRGQNVTFRCDPISEHNRLYWYRQTLGQGPEFLTYFQNEAQLEKSRLLSDRFSAERPKGSFSTLEIQRTEQGDSAMYLCASSLGNRGAEAFFGQGTRLTVV.

The chain uses TRBV29-1 and TRBJ2-7; 7 bases agree with TRBD2. The CDR3 has 14 amino acids. Per germline, CDR1 SQVTM and CDR2 ANQGSEA. Trimming took 5 bases from V and 6 from J; bases not matched to a gene: 13. The CDR3, as DNA: TGCAGCGTTTCCGGCGGCGGGAGAACCGGCGAGCAGTACTTC. Residues: CSVSGGGRTGEQYF.